These T cell receptor beta chains were read from a single sample in a study of identical twins. MiXCR, run by TCRdb on the 5' RACE reads, gives a single entry per CDR3 protein. The table lists 450,000 to 650,000 distinct CDR3 sequences, roughly 15% of them singletons, with more than 0.4% in the top ten. These data were also reused for a study on yellow fever vaccine responses in identical twins.

The sequencing input was CD4+ T cells sorted from blood. The receptors were sampled from a woman between 18 and 29 years old in good health. Each CDR3 is given with its conserved first and last residue. D genes are given only for firm matches. Some rows mark clone size as missing; the rest say once, few, many or name a class of expanded clone.

V gene: TRBV12-3/TRBV12-4; J gene: TRBJ1-6; D gene: -; clone size: -; CDR3 DNA: TGTGCCAGCAGTTCAAACAGGGATTGGAGGACACCCCTCCACTTT; CDR3 protein: CASSSNRDWRTPLHF
V gene: TRBV3-1; J gene: TRBJ1-1; D gene: -; clone size: few; CDR3 DNA: TGTGCCAGCAGCTTCAATCCGGGCACTGAAGCTTTCTTT; CDR3 protein: CASSFNPGTEAFF
V gene: TRBV12-3/TRBV12-4; J gene: TRBJ2-1; D gene: TRBD2; clone size: -; CDR3 DNA: TGTGCCAGCTGTTTATATGGTGCTAGCGGGAGGGGGGCCTACAATGAGCAGTTCTTC; CDR3 protein: CASCLYGASGRGAYNEQFF
V gene: TRBV5-1; J gene: TRBJ2-1; D gene: -; clone size: -; CDR3 DNA: TGCGCCAGCAGCTCCCCGGGACAAGACTTCTATAATGAGCAGTTCTTC; CDR3 protein: CASSSPGQDFYNEQFF
V gene: TRBV12-3/TRBV12-4; J gene: TRBJ2-3; D gene: TRBD2; clone size: -; CDR3 DNA: TGTGCCAGCAGAGGACTAGCGGGGGGTCTCTTCACAGATACGCAGTATTTT; CDR3 protein: CASRGLAGGLFTDTQYF
V gene: TRBV28; J gene: TRBJ2-7; D gene: -; clone size: few; CDR3 DNA: TGTGCCAGCAACCAACTAGATCCCACCTACGAGCAGTACTTC; CDR3 protein: CASNQLDPTYEQYF
V gene: TRBV6-1; J gene: TRBJ2-3; D gene: -; clone size: -; CDR3 DNA: TGTGCCACTGCCTACAGTCATAGCACAGATACGCAGTATTTT; CDR3 protein: CATAYSHSTDTQYF
V gene: TRBV12-3/TRBV12-4; J gene: TRBJ2-2; D gene: -; clone size: many; CDR3 DNA: TGTGCCAGCAGCTCCGGGACAATCACCGGGGAGCTGTTTTTT; CDR3 protein: CASSSGTITGELFF
V gene: TRBV29-1; J gene: TRBJ2-3; D gene: -; clone size: few; CDR3 DNA: TGCAGCGTTGAAACAGGGTCAGATACGCAGTATTTT; CDR3 protein: CSVETGSDTQYF
V gene: TRBV19; J gene: TRBJ2-1; D gene: -; clone size: -; CDR3 DNA: TGTGCCGGTAGCGCCCCCGGAAGCTCCTACAATGAGCAGTTCTTC; CDR3 protein: CAGSAPGSSYNEQFF
V gene: TRBV29-1; J gene: TRBJ2-7; D gene: -; clone size: many; CDR3 DNA: TGCAGCGTTGAATTCCGGACCGGAAACTACGAGCAGTACTTC; CDR3 protein: CSVEFRTGNYEQYF
V gene: TRBV20-1; J gene: TRBJ1-1; D gene: -; clone size: few; CDR3 DNA: TGCAGTGCACCCTTCGGGCAGACCGAAGCTTTCTTT; CDR3 protein: CSAPFGQTEAFF
V gene: TRBV5-6; J gene: TRBJ2-2; D gene: TRBD2; clone size: few; CDR3 DNA: TGTGCCAGCAGCCCGTGGGGACTACTAAACACCGGGGAGCTGTTTTTT; CDR3 protein: CASSPWGLLNTGELFF
V gene: TRBV15; J gene: TRBJ2-1; D gene: -; clone size: few; CDR3 DNA: TGTGCCACCAGCAAAACAGGGACCTCCTACAATGAGCAGTTCTTC; CDR3 protein: CATSKTGTSYNEQFF
V gene: TRBV5-1; J gene: TRBJ1-2; D gene: -; clone size: few; CDR3 DNA: TGCGCCAGCAGCCCGGGACTGAATAACTATGGCTACACCTTC; CDR3 protein: CASSPGLNNYGYTF
V gene: TRBV15; J gene: TRBJ2-1; D gene: TRBD2; clone size: -; CDR3 DNA: TGTGCCACACCCCACTCAAAAATGGGACTAGCGGGAGTAAATGAGCAGTTCTTC; CDR3 protein: CATPHSKMGLAGVNEQFF
V gene: TRBV12-5; J gene: TRBJ2-2; D gene: -; clone size: -; CDR3 DNA: TGTGCTAGTGGACCCGACGCGAACAGCGGGGAGCTGTTTTTT; CDR3 protein: CASGPDANSGELFF
V gene: TRBV15; J gene: TRBJ1-2; D gene: -; clone size: few; CDR3 DNA: TGTGCCACCAGCCGACAGGTCCTTAACTATGGCTACACCTTC; CDR3 protein: CATSRQVLNYGYTF
V gene: TRBV4-1; J gene: TRBJ2-1; D gene: TRBD2; clone size: -; CDR3 DNA: TGCGCCAGCAGCCGGACTAGCGGGAGGAGCTCCTACAATGAGCAGTTCTTC; CDR3 protein: CASSRTSGRSSYNEQFF
V gene: TRBV10-3; J gene: TRBJ2-7; D gene: TRBD1; clone size: few; CDR3 DNA: TGTGCCATCAGTGAGACCATGACAGGGTTCGAGAACGAGCAGTACTTC; CDR3 protein: CAISETMTGFENEQYF
V gene: TRBV4-2; J gene: TRBJ2-3; D gene: TRBD1; clone size: -; CDR3 DNA: TGTGCCAGCAGAGAGGGGGCAAGGGGCCCAGATACGCAGTATTTT; CDR3 protein: CASREGARGPDTQYF
V gene: TRBV7-2; J gene: TRBJ2-2; D gene: -; clone size: -; CDR3 DNA: TGTGCCAGCAGCTTAAATGTAGACCGCCGGGAGCTGTTTTTT; CDR3 protein: CASSLNVDRRELFF
V gene: TRBV11-3; J gene: TRBJ2-1; D gene: TRBD2; clone size: many; CDR3 DNA: TGTGCCAGCAGTTCTGGACTAGCGGGACCTTACAATGAGCAGTTCTTC; CDR3 protein: CASSSGLAGPYNEQFF
V gene: TRBV5-1; J gene: TRBJ2-2; D gene: -; clone size: few; CDR3 DNA: TGCGCCAGCAGCCCAACGTGGCTCACCGGGGAGCTGTTTTTT; CDR3 protein: CASSPTWLTGELFF
V gene: TRBV29-1; J gene: TRBJ2-7; D gene: -; clone size: -; CDR3 DNA: TGCAGCGTCCCAACTAAGACAGGTAGCAACGAGCAGTACTTC; CDR3 protein: CSVPTKTGSNEQYF
V gene: TRBV18; J gene: TRBJ2-7; D gene: TRBD1; clone size: -; CDR3 DNA: TGTGCCAGCTCCCCGGGACAGGGGGCCGGGGAGCAGTACTTC; CDR3 protein: CASSPGQGAGEQYF
V gene: TRBV20-1; J gene: TRBJ1-3; D gene: TRBD1; clone size: -; CDR3 DNA: TGCAGTGCTAGAGCTGACAGGGCTGGAAACACCATATATTTT; CDR3 protein: CSARADRAGNTIYF
V gene: TRBV5-6; J gene: TRBJ1-4; D gene: -; clone size: -; CDR3 DNA: TGTGCCAGCTCGAAGGGGTTCAAGGAAAAACTGTTTTTT; CDR3 protein: CASSKGFKEKLFF
V gene: TRBV6-1; J gene: TRBJ1-5; D gene: TRBD1; clone size: -; CDR3 DNA: TGTGCCAGCAGTAAACAGGGGGGCAATCAGCCCCAGCATTTT; CDR3 protein: CASSKQGGNQPQHF
V gene: TRBV24-1; J gene: TRBJ1-1; D gene: TRBD1; clone size: few; CDR3 DNA: TGTGCCACCCGGGGTCCAGGACAGGGAGTGGAAGCTTTCTTT; CDR3 protein: CATRGPGQGVEAFF
V gene: TRBV6-1; J gene: TRBJ2-3; D gene: TRBD2; clone size: -; CDR3 DNA: TGTGCCAGCAGATCTAGCGGGAGCAGGACAGATACGCAGTATTTT; CDR3 protein: CASRSSGSRTDTQYF
V gene: TRBV3-1; J gene: TRBJ1-6; D gene: -; clone size: few; CDR3 DNA: TGTGCCAGCAGCCAAGGGGGACCGGTCCTCCCCCGGCGGACCCTCCACTTT; CDR3 protein: CASSQGGPVLPRRTLHF
V gene: TRBV10-3; J gene: TRBJ2-2; D gene: TRBD2; clone size: -; CDR3 DNA: TGTGCCATCAGGAGCAATCCTAGCGGGGGTAACACCGGGGAGCTGTTTTTT; CDR3 protein: CAIRSNPSGGNTGELFF
V gene: TRBV7-3; J gene: TRBJ2-3; D gene: -; clone size: -; CDR3 DNA: TGTGCCAGCAGCTCAGGACTACCCACAGATACGCAGTATTTT; CDR3 protein: CASSSGLPTDTQYF
V gene: TRBV12-3/TRBV12-4; J gene: TRBJ1-2; D gene: -; clone size: -; CDR3 DNA: TGTGCCAGCAGGGGGGGAACCGGGCCGAGAAGAGTGCATGGCTACACCTTC; CDR3 protein: CASRGGTGPRRVHGYTF
V gene: TRBV5-4; J gene: TRBJ2-5; D gene: -; clone size: -; CDR3 DNA: TGTGCCAGCAGCTCCCAGGGCGAGGGGCAAGAGACCCAGTACTTC; CDR3 protein: CASSSQGEGQETQYF
V gene: TRBV7-9; J gene: TRBJ2-2; D gene: -; clone size: -; CDR3 DNA: TGTGCCAGCAGCCCCTGGACAGCTCCCGGGGAGCTGTTTTTT; CDR3 protein: CASSPWTAPGELFF
V gene: TRBV12-3/TRBV12-4; J gene: TRBJ2-3; D gene: -; clone size: -; CDR3 DNA: TGTGCCAGCAGTTTATCCCTCCGACAGAGCACAGATACGCAGTATTTT; CDR3 protein: CASSLSLRQSTDTQYF
V gene: TRBV7-9; J gene: TRBJ2-5; D gene: -; clone size: few; CDR3 DNA: TGTGCCAGCGCGACGGGGCAAACAATACAAGAGACCCAGTACTTC; CDR3 protein: CASATGQTIQETQYF
V gene: TRBV28; J gene: TRBJ2-7; D gene: -; clone size: -; CDR3 DNA: TGTGCCAGCAGCCTTTACTCCGGACAGTCCTACGAGCAGTACTTC; CDR3 protein: CASSLYSGQSYEQYF
V gene: TRBV12-3/TRBV12-4; J gene: TRBJ2-2; D gene: TRBD1; clone size: -; CDR3 DNA: TGTGCCAGCACCACCCGGGACAGTCTCACCGGGGAGCTGTTTTTT; CDR3 protein: CASTTRDSLTGELFF
V gene: TRBV3-1; J gene: TRBJ2-7; D gene: -; clone size: many; CDR3 DNA: TGTGCCAGCAGCCAAGCAGGGGGGACCTACGAGCAGTACTTC; CDR3 protein: CASSQAGGTYEQYF
V gene: TRBV28; J gene: TRBJ2-5; D gene: -; clone size: many; CDR3 DNA: TGTGCCAGCACGGGTTTTTGGACAGAAGAAGAGACCCAGTACTTC; CDR3 protein: CASTGFWTEEETQYF
V gene: TRBV4-2; J gene: TRBJ2-2; D gene: TRBD2; clone size: -; CDR3 DNA: TGTGCCAGCAGCCAAGGACTAGCGGGGCCCGGGGAGCTGTTTTTT; CDR3 protein: CASSQGLAGPGELFF
V gene: TRBV10-3; J gene: TRBJ2-3; D gene: -; clone size: -; CDR3 DNA: TGTGCCATCAGTGAGGTTACAGATACGCAGTATTTT; CDR3 protein: CAISEVTDTQYF